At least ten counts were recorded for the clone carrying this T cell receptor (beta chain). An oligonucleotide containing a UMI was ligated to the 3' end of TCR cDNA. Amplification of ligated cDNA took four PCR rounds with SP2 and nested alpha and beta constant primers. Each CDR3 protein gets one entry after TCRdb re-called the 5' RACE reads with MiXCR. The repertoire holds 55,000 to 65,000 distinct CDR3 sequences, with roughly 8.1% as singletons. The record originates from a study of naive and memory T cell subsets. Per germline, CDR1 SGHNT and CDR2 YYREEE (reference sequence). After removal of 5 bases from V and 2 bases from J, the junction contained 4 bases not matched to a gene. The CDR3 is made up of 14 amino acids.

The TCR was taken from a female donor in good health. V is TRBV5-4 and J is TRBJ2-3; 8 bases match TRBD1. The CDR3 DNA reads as TGTGCCAGCAGTAGACAGGGGTCCACAGATACGCAGTATTTT. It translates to CASSRQGSTDTQYF. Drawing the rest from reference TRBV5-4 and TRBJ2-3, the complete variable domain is ETGVTQSPTHLIKTRGQQVTLRCSSQSGHNTVSWYQQALGQGPQFIFQYYREEENGRGNFPPRFSGLQFPNYSSELNVNALELDDSALYLCASSRQGSTDTQYFGPGTRLTVL.